What follows describes a single T cell receptor (beta chain). Its cognate antigen is unknown. This CDR3 spans 14 amino acids. Germline V gene lookup returns CDR1 MNHNS and CDR2 SASEGT. The V end was cut by 4 bases, the J end by 0 bases, with 10 bases between. Prepared libraries of TCR beta cDNA carried unique molecular identifiers. T cells, 1 to 10 million of them, yielded about 500,000 cDNA molecules. TCRdb re-analysed the PCR reads in MiXCR, keeping a single row per CDR3 protein. This sample has over 300,000 distinct CDR3 sequences, with roughly 38% found just once. The sample is drawn from a study of post-analysis software for immune sequencing data. Broader study findings: Samples from one preparation batch, clustered by F measure, grouped strongly together. Higher frequency in patients than in controls was seen for a handful of TRBV segments, with TRBV5-6, TRBV5-1 and TRBV20-1 among them.

This receptor was obtained from a girl aged 5-17 years with multiple sclerosis. Material for sequencing was blood. V usage is TRBV6-1 and J usage is TRBJ2-7; D not certain. DNA of the CDR3: TGTGCCAGCAGTGGAGCCAGGAGCTCCTACGAGCAGTACTTC. Its translation: CASSGARSSYEQYF.